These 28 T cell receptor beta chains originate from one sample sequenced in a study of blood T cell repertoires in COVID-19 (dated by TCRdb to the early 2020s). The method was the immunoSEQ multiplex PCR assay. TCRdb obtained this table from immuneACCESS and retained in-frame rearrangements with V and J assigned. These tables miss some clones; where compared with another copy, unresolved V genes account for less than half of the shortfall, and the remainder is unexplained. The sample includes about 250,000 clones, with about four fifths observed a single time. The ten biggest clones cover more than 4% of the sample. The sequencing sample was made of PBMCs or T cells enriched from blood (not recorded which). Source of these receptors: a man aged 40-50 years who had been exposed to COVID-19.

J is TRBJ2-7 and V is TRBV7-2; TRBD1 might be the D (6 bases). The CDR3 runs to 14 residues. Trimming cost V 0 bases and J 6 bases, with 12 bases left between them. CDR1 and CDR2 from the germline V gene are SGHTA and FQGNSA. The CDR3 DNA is TGTGCCAGCAGCTTAGCGCCCCCAGGGGCCGAGCAGTACTTC. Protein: CASSLAPPGAEQYF.

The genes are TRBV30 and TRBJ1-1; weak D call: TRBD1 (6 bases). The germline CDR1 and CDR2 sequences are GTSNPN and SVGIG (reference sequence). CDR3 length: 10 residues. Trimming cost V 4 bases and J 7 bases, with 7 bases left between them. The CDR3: CAWIGGEAFF. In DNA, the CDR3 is TGTGCCTGGATAGGGGGTGAAGCTTTCTTT.

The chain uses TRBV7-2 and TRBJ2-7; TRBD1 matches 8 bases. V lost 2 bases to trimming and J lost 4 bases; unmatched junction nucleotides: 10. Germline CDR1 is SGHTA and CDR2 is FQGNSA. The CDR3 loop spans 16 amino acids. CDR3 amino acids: CASSLTSRGRRYEQYF. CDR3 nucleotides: TGTGCCAGCAGCTTAACTTCCAGGGGGCGCAGGTACGAGCAGTACTTC.

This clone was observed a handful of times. The CDR3 spells CSVTRTGTGKIDTQYF. The CDR3 DNA follows: TGCAGCGTTACACGAACCGGGACAGGAAAAATAGATACGCAGTATTTT. The genes are TRBV29-1 and TRBJ2-3; 8 positions match TRBD1. This CDR3 comprises 16 residues. Germline assignment: CDR1 SQVTM and CDR2 ANQGSEA. Trimming took 5 bases from V and 5 from J; bases not matched to a gene: 15.

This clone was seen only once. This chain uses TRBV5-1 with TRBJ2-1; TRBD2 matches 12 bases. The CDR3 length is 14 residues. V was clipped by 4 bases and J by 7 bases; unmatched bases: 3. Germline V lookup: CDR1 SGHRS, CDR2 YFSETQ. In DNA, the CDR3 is TGCGCCAGCAGCCCGGGGACTAGCGGGAATGAGCAGTTCTTC. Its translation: CASSPGTSGNEQFF.

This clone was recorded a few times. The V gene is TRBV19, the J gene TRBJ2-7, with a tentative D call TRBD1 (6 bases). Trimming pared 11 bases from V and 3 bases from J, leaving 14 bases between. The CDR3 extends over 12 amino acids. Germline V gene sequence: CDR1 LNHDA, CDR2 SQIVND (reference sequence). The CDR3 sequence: CAGRDNYYEQYF. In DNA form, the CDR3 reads TGTGCCGGCCGGGACAACTACTACGAGCAGTACTTC. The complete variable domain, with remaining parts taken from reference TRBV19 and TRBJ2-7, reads DGGITQSPKYLFRKEGQNVTLSCEQNLNHDAMYWYRQDPGQGLRLIYYSQIVNDFQKGDIAEGYSVSREKKESFPLTVTSAQKNPTAFYLCAGRDNYYEQYFGPGTRLTVT.

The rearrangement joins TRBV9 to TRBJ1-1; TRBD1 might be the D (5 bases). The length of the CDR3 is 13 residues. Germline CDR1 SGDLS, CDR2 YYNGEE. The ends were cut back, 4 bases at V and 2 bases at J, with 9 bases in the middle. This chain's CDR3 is CASSPTGNTEAFF. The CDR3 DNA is TGTGCCAGCAGCCCAACAGGTAACACTGAAGCTTTCTTT.

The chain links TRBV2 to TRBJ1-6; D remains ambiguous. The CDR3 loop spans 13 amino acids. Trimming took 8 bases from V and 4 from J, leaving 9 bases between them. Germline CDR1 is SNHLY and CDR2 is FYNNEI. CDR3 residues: CASVSQYNSPLHF. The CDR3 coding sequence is TGTGCCAGCGTTTCACAGTATAATTCACCCCTCCACTTT.

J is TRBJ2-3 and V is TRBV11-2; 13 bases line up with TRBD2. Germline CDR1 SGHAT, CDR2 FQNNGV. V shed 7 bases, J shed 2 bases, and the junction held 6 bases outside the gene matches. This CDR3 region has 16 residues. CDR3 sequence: CASNQGLAGFTDTQYF. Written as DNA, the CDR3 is TGTGCCAGCAACCAGGGACTAGCGGGGTTCACAGATACGCAGTATTTT.

The DNA of the CDR3 is TGTGCCAGCAGCCCCGGTTCATTTGAAGCTTTCTTT. This translates into CASSPGSFEAFF. This chain connects TRBV9 to TRBJ1-1, with D unclear. V lost 4 bases, J lost 7 bases, and 11 bases lay in between. Germline V gene data show CDR1 as SGDLS and CDR2 as YYNGEE. The CDR3 runs to 12 residues.

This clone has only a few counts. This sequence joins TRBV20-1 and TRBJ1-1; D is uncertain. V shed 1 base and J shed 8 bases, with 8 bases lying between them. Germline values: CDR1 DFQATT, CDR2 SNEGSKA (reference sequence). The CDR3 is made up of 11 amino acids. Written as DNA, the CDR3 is TGCAGTGCTAGAGTTGTGACAGAAGCTTTCTTT. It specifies CSARVVTEAFF.

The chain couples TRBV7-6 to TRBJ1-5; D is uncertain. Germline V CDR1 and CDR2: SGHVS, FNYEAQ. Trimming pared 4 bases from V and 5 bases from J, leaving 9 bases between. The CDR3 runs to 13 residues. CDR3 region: CASSSRSDQPQHF. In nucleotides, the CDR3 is TGTGCCAGCAGCTCCCGGTCGGATCAGCCCCAGCATTTT.

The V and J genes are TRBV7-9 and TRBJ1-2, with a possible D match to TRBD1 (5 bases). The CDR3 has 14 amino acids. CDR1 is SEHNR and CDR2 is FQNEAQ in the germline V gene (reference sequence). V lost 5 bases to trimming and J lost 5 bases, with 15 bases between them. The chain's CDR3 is CASSQTDSLYGYTF. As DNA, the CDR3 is TGTGCCAGCAGCCAAACAGACAGTTTATATGGCTACACCTTC.

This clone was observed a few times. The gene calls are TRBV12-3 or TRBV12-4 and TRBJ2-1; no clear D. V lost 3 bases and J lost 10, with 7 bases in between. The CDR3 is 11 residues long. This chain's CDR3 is CASSLFLEQFF. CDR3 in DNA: TGTGCCAGCAGTTTGTTTCTAGAGCAGTTCTTC.

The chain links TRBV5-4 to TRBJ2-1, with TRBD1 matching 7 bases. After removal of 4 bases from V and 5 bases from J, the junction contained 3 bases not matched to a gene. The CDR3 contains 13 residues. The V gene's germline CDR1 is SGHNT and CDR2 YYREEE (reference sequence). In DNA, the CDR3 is TGTGCCAGCAGCCGGGACAGAGACAATGAGCAGTTCTTC. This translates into CASSRDRDNEQFF.

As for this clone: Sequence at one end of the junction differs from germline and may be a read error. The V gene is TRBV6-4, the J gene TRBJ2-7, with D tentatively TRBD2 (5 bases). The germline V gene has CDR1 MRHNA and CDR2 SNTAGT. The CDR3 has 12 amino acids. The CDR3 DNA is TGTGCCAGCAGTGACAAGCGTAGAGCGGTGGACTTC. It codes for CASSDKRRAVDF.

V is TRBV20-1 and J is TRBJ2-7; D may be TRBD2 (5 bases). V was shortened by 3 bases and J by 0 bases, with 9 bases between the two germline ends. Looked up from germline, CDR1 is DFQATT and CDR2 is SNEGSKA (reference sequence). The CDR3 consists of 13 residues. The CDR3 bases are TGCAGTGCTAGTAACGGGGACTCCTACGAGCAGTACTTC. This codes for CSASNGDSYEQYF.

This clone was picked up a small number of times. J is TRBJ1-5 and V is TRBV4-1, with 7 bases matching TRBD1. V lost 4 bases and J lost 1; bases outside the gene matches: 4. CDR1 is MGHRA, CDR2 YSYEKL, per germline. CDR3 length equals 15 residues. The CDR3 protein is CASSPPGGSNQPQHF. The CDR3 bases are TGCGCCAGCAGCCCGCCAGGGGGGAGCAATCAGCCCCAGCATTTT.

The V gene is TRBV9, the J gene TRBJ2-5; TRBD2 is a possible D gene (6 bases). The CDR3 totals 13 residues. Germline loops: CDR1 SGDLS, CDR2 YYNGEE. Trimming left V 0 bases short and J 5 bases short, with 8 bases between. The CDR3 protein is CASSVASAETQYF. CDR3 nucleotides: TGTGCCAGCAGCGTAGCTAGCGCGGAGACCCAGTACTTC.

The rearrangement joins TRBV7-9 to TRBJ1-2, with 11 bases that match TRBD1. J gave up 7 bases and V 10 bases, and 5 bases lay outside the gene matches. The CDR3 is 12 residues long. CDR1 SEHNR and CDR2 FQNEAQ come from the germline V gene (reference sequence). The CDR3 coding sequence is TGTGCCAACGGACAGGGGGCAGGTGGCTACACCTTC. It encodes CANGQGAGGYTF.

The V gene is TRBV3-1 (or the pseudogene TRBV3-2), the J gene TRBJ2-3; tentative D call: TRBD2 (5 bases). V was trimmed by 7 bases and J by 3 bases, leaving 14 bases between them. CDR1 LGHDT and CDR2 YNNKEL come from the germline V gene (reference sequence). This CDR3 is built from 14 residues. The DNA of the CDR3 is TGTGCCAGCACACCGGGAATCTCAACAGATACGCAGTATTTT. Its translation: CASTPGISTDTQYF.

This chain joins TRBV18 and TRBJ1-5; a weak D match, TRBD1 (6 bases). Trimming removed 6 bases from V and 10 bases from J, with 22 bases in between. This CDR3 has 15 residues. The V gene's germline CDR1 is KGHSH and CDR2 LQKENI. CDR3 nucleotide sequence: TGTGCCAGCTCTCCTAACGGACAGTCGTCTGAACCCCAGCATTTT. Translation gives CASSPNGQSSEPQHF.

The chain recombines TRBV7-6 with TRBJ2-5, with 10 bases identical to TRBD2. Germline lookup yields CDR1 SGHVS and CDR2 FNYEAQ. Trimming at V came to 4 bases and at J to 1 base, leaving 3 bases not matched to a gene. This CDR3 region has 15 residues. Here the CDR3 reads CASSYGTSVQETQYF. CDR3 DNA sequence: TGTGCCAGCAGCTACGGGACTAGCGTCCAAGAGACCCAGTACTTC.

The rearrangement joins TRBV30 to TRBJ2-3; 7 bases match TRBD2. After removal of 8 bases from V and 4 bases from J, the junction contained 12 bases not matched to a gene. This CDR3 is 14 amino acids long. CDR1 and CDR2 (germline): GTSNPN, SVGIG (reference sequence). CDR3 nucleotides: TGTGCCCCCCGGGACTATGAGGGCCCAGATACGCAGTATTTT. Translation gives CAPRDYEGPDTQYF.

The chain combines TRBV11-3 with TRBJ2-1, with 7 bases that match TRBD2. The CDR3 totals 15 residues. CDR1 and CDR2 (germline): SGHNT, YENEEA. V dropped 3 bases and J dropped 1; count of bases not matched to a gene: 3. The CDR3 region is CASSFGGSSYNEQFF. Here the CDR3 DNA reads TGTGCCAGCAGCTTTGGCGGGAGTTCCTACAATGAGCAGTTCTTC.

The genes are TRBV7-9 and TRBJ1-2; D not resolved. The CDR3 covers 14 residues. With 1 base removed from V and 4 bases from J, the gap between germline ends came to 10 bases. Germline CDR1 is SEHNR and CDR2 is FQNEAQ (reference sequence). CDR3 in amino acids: CASSLVGRTYGYTF. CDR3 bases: TGTGCCAGCAGCTTAGTTGGGCGCACCTATGGCTACACCTTC. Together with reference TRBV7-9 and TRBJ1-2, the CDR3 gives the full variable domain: DTGVSQNPRHKITKRGQNVTFRCDPISEHNRLYWYRQTLGQGPEFLTYFQNEAQLEKSRLLSDRFSAERPKGSFSTLEIQRTEQGDSAMYLCASSLVGRTYGYTFGSGTRLTVV.

The chain's CDR3 is CAWTPQGNSPLHF. DNA for the CDR3: TGTGCCTGGACACCCCAGGGGAATTCACCCCTCCACTTT. The chain joins TRBV30 to TRBJ1-6, with a possible D match to TRBD1 (6 bases). Germline lookup yields CDR1 GTSNPN and CDR2 SVGIG (reference sequence). The V and J ends lost 4 bases and 7 bases respectively, with 11 bases between them. The CDR3 has 13 amino acids.

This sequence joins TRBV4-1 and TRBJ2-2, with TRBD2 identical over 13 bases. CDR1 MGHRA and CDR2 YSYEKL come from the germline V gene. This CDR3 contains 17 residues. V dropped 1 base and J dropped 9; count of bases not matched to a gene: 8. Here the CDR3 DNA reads TGCGCCAGCAGCCAAGGTGCGACTAGCGGGGGGAGGCGGGAGCTGTTTTTT. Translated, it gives CASSQGATSGGRRELFF.